These 29 T cell receptor beta chains were all obtained from the same sample, sequenced in a study of cytomegalovirus exposure and HLA in healthy donors. In the PCR, 60 Vbeta and 13 Jbeta primers were used. Some clones are missing from TCRdb's copy, which holds only in-frame ones; the method was immunoSEQ multiplex PCR. The sample lists some 150,000 clones, around 80% occurring once. The specimen sequenced was PBMCs. Receptor source: a man younger than 35 in good health and CMV-seropositive.

V and J are TRBV18 and TRBJ1-5; D is perhaps TRBD1 (5 bases). Trimming took 5 bases from V and 4 from J, leaving 15 bases between them. Germline CDR1 is KGHSH and CDR2 is LQKENI. The CDR3 consists of 15 residues. The chain's CDR3 is CASSSLGRDNQPQHF. In nucleotides, the CDR3 is TGTGCCAGCTCATCCCTGGGGCGGGATAATCAGCCCCAGCATTTT.

The rearrangement joins TRBV27 to TRBJ1-4; 9 nucleotides agree with TRBD1. The junction had 4 bases not matched to a gene; V was cut back by 6 bases and J by 5 bases. Germline V gene data show CDR1 as MNHEY and CDR2 as SMNVEV (reference sequence). CDR3 length: 14 amino acids. The CDR3 region has the DNA TGTGCCAGCAGCCGGGACAGGGTAAATGAAAAACTGTTTTTT. Translating gives CASSRDRVNEKLFF.

The CDR3 loop is CASSSGINYGYTF. In DNA, the CDR3 is TGTGCCAGCAGCTCGGGGATTAACTATGGCTACACCTTC. The genes are TRBV27 and TRBJ1-2; D unclear. The germline gives CDR1 MNHEY, CDR2 SMNVEV (reference sequence). V gave up 6 bases and J gave up 1 base, with 9 bases separating them. The CDR3 length is 13 residues.

This chain uses TRBV11-3 with TRBJ2-1; the D gene is possibly TRBD2 (5 bases). V lost 8 bases, J lost 5 bases, and 16 bases lay in between. Germline CDR1 and CDR2: SGHNT and YENEEA. The CDR3 length is 14 residues. CDR3 coding DNA: TGTGCCAGCCAGGACGGGGAATATAACAATGAGCAGTTCTTC. Translated: CASQDGEYNNEQFF.

The genes are TRBV27 and TRBJ2-5; 7 nucleotides agree with TRBD1. CDR1 is MNHEY and CDR2 is SMNVEV in the germline V gene (reference sequence). V lost 6 bases to trimming and J lost 7 bases; unmatched junction nucleotides: 11. The CDR3 consists of 14 residues. CDR3 residues: CASSSRGRWMTQYF. CDR3 DNA sequence: TGTGCCAGCAGCTCAAGGGGGCGCTGGATGACCCAGTACTTC.

The genes are TRBV5-1 and TRBJ1-2; 7 bases line up with TRBD1. After removal of 2 bases from V and 4 bases from J, the junction contained 11 bases not matched to a gene. CDR1 and CDR2 (germline): SGHRS, YFSETQ. This CDR3 has 16 amino acids. The CDR3 DNA reads TGCGCCAGCAGCTTTACAGGGGTCACCCTGTCCTATGGCTACACCTTC. Protein sequence: CASSFTGVTLSYGYTF.

CDR3 loop: CASSNLGLAALYEQYF. The CDR3 bases are TGTGCCAGCAGTAACCTCGGACTAGCGGCTTTATACGAGCAGTACTTC. The J gene is TRBJ2-7, the V gene TRBV27, with TRBD2 matching 10 bases. Trimming at V came to 5 bases and at J to 4 bases, leaving 11 bases not matched to a gene. CDR1 is MNHEY and CDR2 is SMNVEV in the germline V gene (reference sequence). This CDR3 is 16 amino acids long.

The chain is built from TRBV2 and TRBJ1-1; D is perhaps TRBD1 (6 bases). The CDR3 totals 13 residues. V was pared by 7 bases and J by 3 bases, with 12 bases between. Germline assignment: CDR1 SNHLY and CDR2 FYNNEI. The CDR3 DNA follows: TGTGCCAGCAATGGGGGCATGGACACTGAAGCTTTCTTT. Its protein product is CASNGGMDTEAFF.

This sequence joins TRBV28 and TRBJ1-1; D is possibly TRBD1 (5 bases). The ends were cut back, 4 bases at V and 5 bases at J, with 17 bases in the middle. This CDR3 region has 15 residues. Germline CDR1 reads MDHEN; CDR2 reads SYDVKM. The CDR3 sequence is CASSYALPRGTEAFF. The CDR3 nucleotides are TGTGCCAGCAGTTACGCCCTCCCCCGGGGGACTGAAGCTTTCTTT.

This chain links TRBV6-5 with TRBJ2-3, with 8 nucleotides matching TRBD2. In germline, CDR1 is MNHEY, CDR2 SVGAGI. V was pared by 6 bases and J by 0 bases, with 2 bases of the junction left unmatched. This CDR3 is built from 14 residues. The CDR3 region has the DNA TGTGCCAGCAGATTAGCGGGAAGCACAGATACGCAGTATTTT. Protein sequence: CASRLAGSTDTQYF.

This clone was detected only once. The rearrangement joins TRBV29-1 to TRBJ2-5, with a tentative D call TRBD1 (5 bases). The CDR3 length is 12 residues. V lost 7 bases, J lost 1 base, and 10 bases lay in between. In germline, CDR1 is SQVTM, CDR2 ANQGSEA. The CDR3, as DNA: TGCAGCGGACAGCCGAGCCAAGAGACCCAGTACTTC. It specifies CSGQPSQETQYF.

V and J are TRBV10-1 and TRBJ2-7; 8 nucleotides align to TRBD1. The ends lost 5 bases at V and 0 bases at J; junction bases unmatched: 6. The CDR3 loop spans 15 amino acids. CDR1 and CDR2 (germline): WNHNN, SYGVQD (reference sequence). CDR3 sequence: CASSPNRGYSYEQYF. The CDR3 DNA reads as TGCGCCAGCAGTCCAAACAGGGGGTACTCCTACGAGCAGTACTTC.

In nucleotides, the CDR3 is TGTGCCAGCAGTTACAAGACAGGGAGGTACAATGAGCAGTTCTTC. It specifies CASSYKTGRYNEQFF. The chain uses TRBV6-6 and TRBJ2-1, with D tentatively TRBD1 (7 bases). The ends were cut back, 2 bases at V and 4 bases at J, with 12 bases in the middle. The germline V gene has CDR1 MNHNY and CDR2 SVGAGI (reference sequence). The CDR3 consists of 15 residues.

The chain combines TRBV21-1 with TRBJ2-7; the table names TRBD2, a call not compared with the DNA. TRBV21-1 is described as a pseudogene. The CDR3 has 15 residues. CDR3 bases: TGTGCCAGCAGCAAAAAGTCGGGAGGGCGTTACGAGCAGTACTTC. It yields the protein CASSKKSGGRYEQYF.

The chain has TRBV29-1 and TRBJ2-1; D unresolved. Trimming left V 4 bases short and J 5 bases short, with 15 bases between. The CDR3 sequence is 14 residues long. The germline V gene has CDR1 SQVTM and CDR2 ANQGSEA. CDR3 coding DNA: TGCAGCGTTGTTATGCGGATTACGGACAATGAGCAGTTCTTC. It yields the protein CSVVMRITDNEQFF.

The chain has TRBV7-9 and TRBJ1-2; 7 positions match TRBD1. Germline trimming cut 1 base from V and 1 base from J; bases unmatched to any gene: 9. The CDR3 loop spans 17 amino acids. Per the germline V gene, CDR1 is SEHNR and CDR2 is FQNEAQ (reference sequence). CDR3: CASSLGEGTDRNYGYTF. Written as DNA, the CDR3 is TGTGCCAGCAGCTTAGGCGAAGGGACAGACCGTAACTATGGCTACACCTTC.

This clone occurred once. The chain uses TRBV6-1 and TRBJ1-5; weak D call: TRBD1 (6 bases). V was cut by 8 bases and J by 7 bases, with 18 bases left in between. The germline V gene has CDR1 MNHNS and CDR2 SASEGT. This CDR3 is built from 14 residues. The DNA for the CDR3 is TGTGCCAGCGGTGGGCGGGGGGCAAGGCAGCCCCAGCATTTT. The encoded protein is CASGGRGARQPQHF.

The rearrangement uses TRBV5-1 and TRBJ1-5; D possibly corresponds to TRBD1 (5 bases). V lost 3 bases and J 6 bases, leaving 13 bases between the germline ends. The CDR3 loop spans 14 amino acids. Germline lookup yields CDR1 SGHRS and CDR2 YFSETQ. DNA for the CDR3: TGCGCCAGCAGCTCTGGAGGGGTGGGTCAGCCCCAGCATTTT. It specifies CASSSGGVGQPQHF.

V is TRBV28 and J is TRBJ2-5, with D possibly TRBD1 on 5 matching bases. There are 14 residues in the CDR3. The V and J ends lost 5 bases and 4 bases respectively, with 14 bases between them. Germline CDR1 MDHEN, CDR2 SYDVKM. CDR3 sequence (DNA): TGTGCCAGCAGTAAGACAGATTCCAGAGAGACCCAGTACTTC. It encodes CASSKTDSRETQYF.

V usage is TRBV7-9 and J usage is TRBJ2-7; D not certain. The length of the CDR3 is 12 residues. Germline loops: CDR1 SEHNR, CDR2 FQNEAQ (reference sequence). Trimming removed 5 bases at V and 5 bases at J, with 10 bases between. The CDR3 bases are TGTGCCAGCAGCCCATACCGGGACGAGCAGTACTTC. Its protein is CASSPYRDEQYF.

The chain is built from TRBV11-2 and TRBJ2-2; no definite D call. The CDR3 extends over 13 amino acids. Germline CDR1 and CDR2: SGHAT and FQNNGV. V was pared by 0 bases and J by 6 bases, with 5 bases between. The CDR3 nucleotides are TGTGCCAGCAGCTTAGATCGGGCCGGGGAGCTGTTTTTT. Translation gives CASSLDRAGELFF. The entire variable domain, with the rest obtained from reference TRBV11-2 and TRBJ2-2, is as follows: EAGVAQSPRYKIIEKRQSVAFWCNPISGHATLYWYQQILGQGPKLLIQFQNNGVVDDSQLPKDRFSAERLKGVDSTLKIQPAKLEDSAVYLCASSLDRAGELFFGEGSRLTVL.

This chain links TRBV18 with TRBJ2-7, with 13 positions matching TRBD2. V lost 3 bases to trimming and J lost 5 bases; unmatched junction nucleotides: 7. The CDR3 sequence is 16 residues long. Germline values: CDR1 KGHSH, CDR2 LQKENI. CDR3 coding DNA: TGTGCCAGCTCACCCCAGGGACTAGCGGGGAGAAACGAGCAGTACTTC. This gives the protein CASSPQGLAGRNEQYF.

The chain uses TRBV7-8 and TRBJ1-1; D might be TRBD1 (6 bases). Germline assignment: CDR1 SGHVS and CDR2 FQNEAQ. V gave up 5 bases and J gave up 4 bases, with 11 bases separating them. This CDR3 region has 13 residues. The CDR3 DNA sequence: TGTGCCAGCAGCAGGACGGACAGCACTGAAGCTTTCTTT. Protein product: CASSRTDSTEAFF.

The chain combines TRBV29-1 with TRBJ2-2; D might be TRBD1 (6 bases). Germline lookup yields CDR1 SQVTM and CDR2 ANQGSEA. The V end lost 6 bases, the J end lost 6 bases, and 8 bases lay between the germline ends. The CDR3 has 11 amino acids. This chain's CDR3 is CSVRGSGELFF. The CDR3 bases are TGCAGCGTCAGGGGTTCCGGGGAGCTGTTTTTT.

V and J are TRBV7-2 and TRBJ2-1; possible D gene TRBD2, 5 bases. Germline CDR1 SGHTA, CDR2 FQGNSA. The length of the CDR3 is 14 residues. V was clipped by 5 bases and J by 7 bases, with 15 bases between them. CDR3 loop: CASSHPASSNEQFF. CDR3 nucleotides: TGTGCCAGCAGCCATCCGGCTAGCTCGAATGAGCAGTTCTTC.

The V gene is TRBV4-1, the J gene TRBJ2-7; maybe TRBD2 (6 bases). The CDR3 has 16 residues. V lost 1 base to trimming and J lost 1 base, with 14 bases between them. From germline, CDR1 is MGHRA and CDR2 YSYEKL. Here the CDR3 reads CASSQGWPSVSYEQYF. The CDR3 region has the DNA TGCGCCAGCAGCCAAGGCTGGCCTAGCGTATCCTACGAGCAGTACTTC.

V is TRBV18 and J is TRBJ2-7; maybe TRBD1 (5 bases). CDR1 and CDR2 (germline): KGHSH, LQKENI. The CDR3 extends over 14 amino acids. Deletions cut 0 bases from V and 5 bases from J, with 11 bases between. CDR3 nucleotide sequence: TGTGCCAGCTCACCACCGGGAAGGGGTGACGAGCAGTACTTC. Protein product: CASSPPGRGDEQYF.

This chain links TRBV28 with TRBJ1-3; D not certain. From germline, CDR1 is MDHEN and CDR2 SYDVKM. The CDR3 extends over 11 amino acids. Trimming cost V 10 bases and J 5 bases, with 9 bases left between them. The CDR3 spells CAIGSRNTIYF. The CDR3 DNA sequence: TGTGCCATCGGTTCAAGAAACACCATATATTTT.

This chain connects TRBV10-1 to TRBJ2-2; D might be TRBD2 (5 bases). This CDR3 is 14 amino acids long. V was clipped by 6 bases and J by 7 bases, with 15 bases between them. Per germline, CDR1 WNHNN and CDR2 SYGVQD (reference sequence). CDR3 in DNA: TGCGCCAGCAGAGAAGACTACCGTTTCGGGGAGCTGTTTTTT. Protein: CASREDYRFGELFF.